One and the same sample provided the 22 T cell receptor beta chains below, sequenced in a study of response to subunit inactivated influenza vaccine. TCRdb reanalysed the RT-PCR reads using MiXCR and keeps one entry per CDR3 protein. This sample has about 580,000 distinct CDR3 sequences, with 12% to 15% found just once. The source was PBMCs from blood, collected about 13 days after vaccination. These receptors came from a man over 45 who received an inactivated influenza vaccine.

This clonotype came up a few times. The chain is built from TRBV6-1 and TRBJ1-1; tentative D call: TRBD1 (6 bases). Trimming shortened V by 10 bases and J by 0 bases, and 15 bases separated the two germline ends. The CDR3 has 14 residues. Looked up from germline, CDR1 is MNHNS and CDR2 is SASEGT. As DNA, the CDR3 is TGTGCCACCGCGAGAGAGGGGGTGAACACTGAAGCTTTCTTT. Translating gives CATAREGVNTEAFF.

The table lists this clonotype with many counts. This chain connects TRBV24-1 to TRBJ2-5; unclear D gene. The CDR3 runs 13 residues. V gave up 3 bases and J gave up 5 bases, with 9 bases separating them. CDR1 is KGHDR, CDR2 SFDVKD, per germline. This chain's CDR3 is CATSDNSVETQYF. CDR3 nucleotides: TGTGCCACCAGTGATAATTCGGTGGAGACCCAGTACTTC.

The chain is built from TRBV7-2 and TRBJ2-3; 12 bases map to TRBD2. Germline V gives CDR1 SGHTA, CDR2 FQGNSA. The CDR3 totals 16 residues. The junction had 7 bases not matched to a gene; V was cut back by 1 base and J by 8 bases. CDR3 protein: CASSLGLAGGPVTQYF. DNA of the CDR3: TGTGCCAGCAGCTTAGGGCTAGCGGGGGGGCCGGTTACGCAGTATTTT. The variable domain in full, completed from reference TRBV7-2 and TRBJ2-3, reads GAGVSQSPSNKVTEKGKDVELRCDPISGHTALYWYRQSLGQGLEFLIYFQGNSAPDKSGLPSDRFSAERTGGSVSTLTIQRTQQEDSAVYLCASSLGLAGGPVTQYFGPGTRLTVL.

This clonotype occurred once. The V call is TRBV30, the J call TRBJ2-3; either TRBD1 or TRBD2 may supply D (5 bases each). CDR1 GTSNPN and CDR2 SVGIG come from the germline V gene (reference sequence). Between the trimmed V and J ends, which lost 4 bases and 7 bases, there was a span of 21 bases. CDR3 size: 15 residues. CDR3 nucleotides: TGTGCCTGGACACCTCGGGGCGCCGTCGTGTATACGCAGTATTTT. It codes for CAWTPRGAVVYTQYF.

This clonotype appeared many times. J is TRBJ1-3 and V is TRBV5-1; D is unclear. The CDR3 runs to 15 residues. V gave up 0 bases and J gave up 0 bases, with 7 bases separating them. Germline CDR1 SGHRS, CDR2 YFSETQ. The DNA for the CDR3 is TGCGCCAGCAGCTTGGACCAGTCCTCTGGAAACACCATATATTTT. Encoded protein: CASSLDQSSGNTIYF.

This clonotype was seen repeatedly, ten times or more. This sequence joins TRBV7-8 and TRBJ2-1; 10 nucleotides align to TRBD2. From germline, CDR1 is SGHVS and CDR2 FQNEAQ. The CDR3 is 15 amino acids. The V and J ends lost 1 base and 8 bases, in that order; junction bases with no gene match: 5. CDR3 protein: CASSLGSGRSHEQFF. CDR3 nucleotide sequence: TGTGCCAGCAGCTTAGGTAGCGGGAGGTCCCATGAGCAGTTCTTC.

This clonotype has more than one count but fewer than ten. V usage is TRBV20-1 and J usage is TRBJ2-3, with TRBD2 identical over 8 bases. After removal of 1 base from V and 2 bases from J, the junction contained 2 bases not matched to a gene. Germline lookup yields CDR1 DFQATT and CDR2 SNEGSKA (reference sequence). The CDR3 covers 14 residues. CDR3 amino acids: CSARAGGPTDTQYF. The CDR3 DNA sequence: TGCAGTGCTAGAGCGGGAGGGCCCACAGATACGCAGTATTTT.

This clonotype was observed a handful of times. The rearrangement uses TRBV6-2 or TRBV6-3 and TRBJ2-2; D ambiguous. The V gene lost 2 bases and the J gene lost 2 bases, with 15 bases spanning the gap. This CDR3 spans 17 amino acids. Germline V gives CDR1 MNHEY, CDR2 SVGEGT. The CDR3 DNA is TGTGCCAGCAGTTACCGCCCCCGACTGGATAACACCGGGGAGCTGTTTTTT. Translated, it gives CASSYRPRLDNTGELFF.

There are a few counts of this clonotype. The DNA of the CDR3 is TGTGCCAGCAGCGTTATCAAACAGGGGAGACCGGGAGGGCAGTACTTC. Its protein product is CASSVIKQGRPGGQYF. This rearrangement joins TRBV9 to TRBJ2-7, with D perhaps given as TRBD1 or TRBD2 (7 bases each). Trimming removed 2 bases from V and 9 bases from J, with 24 bases in between. There are 16 residues in the CDR3. Germline CDR1 is SGDLS and CDR2 is YYNGEE.

The chain joins TRBV9 to TRBJ2-5; TRBD1 aligns across 8 bases. Germline CDR1 SGDLS, CDR2 YYNGEE. Trimming cost V 3 bases and J 5 bases; bases outside gene matches: 3. The CDR3 length is 13 residues. For the CDR3, the DNA is TGTGCCAGCAGCGGACAGGGGTGGGAGACCCAGTACTTC. Translated: CASSGQGWETQYF.

This clonotype was counted a few times. J is TRBJ2-5 and V is TRBV20-1; TRBD2 aligns across 7 bases. Germline-derived CDR1 and CDR2 are DFQATT and SNEGSKA (reference sequence). J lost 2 bases, V lost 0 bases, and 9 bases had no gene match. The length of the CDR3 is 16 residues. For the CDR3, the DNA is TGCAGTGCTAGAGATAGCCAGGGAGGGCGGCAAGAGACCCAGTACTTC. Protein sequence: CSARDSQGGRQETQYF.

This clonotype occurred once. This CDR3 reads CASRRAGTDTQYF. CDR3 sequence (DNA): TGTGCCAGCAGGCGGGCCGGAACAGATACGCAGTATTTT. The chain joins TRBV7-2 to TRBJ2-3, with a tentative D call TRBD2 (5 bases). CDR1 is SGHTA, CDR2 FQGNSA, per germline. Trimming removed 6 bases from V and 3 bases from J, with 10 bases in between. The CDR3 is 13 amino acids.

The chain links TRBV19 to TRBJ2-3; D might be TRBD1 (6 bases). Germline V lookup: CDR1 LNHDA, CDR2 SQIVND (reference sequence). This CDR3 region has 13 residues. V was shortened by 6 bases and J by 6 bases, with 13 bases between the two germline ends. CDR3 DNA sequence: TGTGCCAGTAGCCCGCCCAGGGGTGATACGCAGTATTTT. The encoded protein is CASSPPRGDTQYF.

This chain links TRBV7-9 with TRBJ1-1; 7 bases line up with TRBD1. The CDR3 spans 15 residues. Germline assignment: CDR1 SEHNR and CDR2 FQNEAQ (reference sequence). Unmatched junction bases numbered 12, after V lost 10 bases and J lost 1 base. As DNA, the CDR3 is TGTGCCACACTTACGCTCAGGGGGAAGAACACTGAAGCTTTCTTT. Protein sequence: CATLTLRGKNTEAFF. The complete variable domain, with remaining parts taken from reference TRBV7-9 and TRBJ1-1, reads DTGVSQNPRHKITKRGQNVTFRCDPISEHNRLYWYRQTLGQGPEFLTYFQNEAQLEKSRLLSDRFSAERPKGSFSTLEIQRTEQGDSAMYLCATLTLRGKNTEAFFGQGTRLTVV.

This clonotype was seen a few times. The chain carries TRBV6-2 or TRBV6-3 and TRBJ1-1; 10 bases map to TRBD1. The CDR3 is 14 residues long. From germline, CDR1 is MNHEY and CDR2 SVGEGT. V lost 6 bases, J lost 4 bases, and 5 bases stayed unmatched. The CDR3 reads CASRRGQGSTEAFF. CDR3 in DNA: TGTGCCAGCAGGAGGGGACAGGGGAGCACTGAAGCTTTCTTT.

This clonotype showed up just a few times. The chain recombines TRBV18 with TRBJ2-7, with D unresolved. The V end was cut by 3 bases, the J end by 0 bases, with 6 bases between. The germline gives CDR1 KGHSH, CDR2 LQKENI. The CDR3 covers 13 residues. CDR3 amino acids: CASSPDNSYEQYF. In nucleotides, the CDR3 is TGTGCCAGCTCACCCGACAACTCCTACGAGCAGTACTTC.

This clonotype was seen repeatedly, ten times or more. The V and J genes are TRBV12-3 or TRBV12-4 and TRBJ2-4; TRBD2 is a possible D gene (6 bases). V lost 6 bases, J lost 8 bases, and 11 bases lay in between. This CDR3 comprises 12 residues. The CDR3 region has the DNA TGTGCCAGCAGCCCAGGGAGGTACATTCAGTACTTC. It specifies CASSPGRYIQYF.

The chain is built from TRBV7-8 and TRBJ1-6; no definite D call. V was shortened by 6 bases and J by 9 bases, with 15 bases between the two germline ends. This CDR3 contains 14 residues. CDR1 and CDR2 (germline): SGHVS, FQNEAQ. CDR3 amino acids: CASSSGGSGSPLHF. DNA for the CDR3: TGTGCCAGCAGTTCTGGTGGGTCCGGTTCACCCCTCCACTTT.

CDR3 amino acids: CASRSDRRITNEKLFF. The CDR3 region has the DNA TGTGCCTCTAGAAGCGACAGGAGGATAACTAATGAAAAACTGTTTTTT. The chain recombines TRBV2 with TRBJ1-4, with a weak D call TRBD1 (6 bases). The CDR3 consists of 16 residues. Germline CDR1 reads SNHLY; CDR2 reads FYNNEI. Trimming pared 11 bases from V and 1 base from J, leaving 20 bases between. The variable domain in full, completed from reference TRBV2 and TRBJ1-4, reads EPEVTQTPSHQVTQMGQEVILRCVPISNHLYFYWYRQILGQKVEFLVSFYNNEISEKSEIFDDQFSVERPDGSNFTLKIRSTKLEDSAMYFCASRSDRRITNEKLFFGSGTQLSVL.

This clonotype was observed a handful of times. This chain connects TRBV2 to TRBJ2-3; 11 nucleotides match TRBD1. V trimming: 4 bases; J trimming: 5 bases; junction bases outside the gene matches: 5. The CDR3 has 15 residues. Germline CDR1 SNHLY, CDR2 FYNNEI. CDR3 DNA: TGTGCCAGCAGTGCCGGGACAGGGGGTGTAGATACGCAGTATTTT. This encodes CASSAGTGGVDTQYF.

This sequence joins TRBV5-1 and TRBJ2-7; the match to TRBD2 covers 10 bases. Losses at the gene ends were 2 bases for V and 5 bases for J; bases not matched to a gene: 22. Germline V gives CDR1 SGHRS, CDR2 YFSETQ. CDR3 length: 20 residues. CDR3 nucleotide sequence: TGCGCCAGCAGCTTAGGTCTCAGCGGGGGGGGCAGGTTTTCGGTCGACGAGCAGTACTTC. This translates into CASSLGLSGGGRFSVDEQYF.

The chain carries TRBV2 and TRBJ1-5, with 7 bases fitting TRBD1. The germline gives CDR1 SNHLY, CDR2 FYNNEI. This CDR3 has 21 amino acids. V shed 3 bases and J 0 bases; nucleotides not matched to a gene: 20. CDR3 residues: CASSDTGTAGSRRFSNQPQHF. The CDR3 DNA follows: TGTGCCAGCAGTGATACCGGGACAGCCGGTAGTCGTCGGTTTAGCAATCAGCCCCAGCATTTT.